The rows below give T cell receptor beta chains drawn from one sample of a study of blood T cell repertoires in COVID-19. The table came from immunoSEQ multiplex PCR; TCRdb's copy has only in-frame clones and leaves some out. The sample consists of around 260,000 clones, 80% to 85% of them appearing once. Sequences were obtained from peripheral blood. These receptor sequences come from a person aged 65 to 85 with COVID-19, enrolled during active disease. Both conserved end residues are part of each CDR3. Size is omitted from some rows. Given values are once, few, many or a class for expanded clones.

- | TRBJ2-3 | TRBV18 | CASSVASGIQDTQYF
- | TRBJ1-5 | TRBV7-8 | CASSLQGVDQPQHF
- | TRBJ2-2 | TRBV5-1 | CASSKGLTGELFF
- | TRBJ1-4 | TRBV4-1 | CASSPESPRNEKLFF
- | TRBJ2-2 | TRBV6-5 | CASSYSDRDRSGELFF
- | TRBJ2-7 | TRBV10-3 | CAINETGGADYEQYF
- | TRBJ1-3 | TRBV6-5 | CASSYRRTGSGNTIYF
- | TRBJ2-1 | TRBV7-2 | CASSLWTSGGPHEQFF
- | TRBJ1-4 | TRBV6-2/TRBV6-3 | CASRPRGTVPNEKLFF
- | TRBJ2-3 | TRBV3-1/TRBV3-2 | CASSPPGGGTDTQYF
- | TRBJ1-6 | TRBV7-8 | CASSQRITANSPLHF
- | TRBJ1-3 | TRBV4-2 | CASSQATDYGNTIYF
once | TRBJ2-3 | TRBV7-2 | CASSHAAGAQNTQYF
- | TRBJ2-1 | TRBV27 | CASSSRPSTTTYNEQFF
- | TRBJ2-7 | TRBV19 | CASSIATSGDYEQYF
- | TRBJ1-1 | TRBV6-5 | CASSFRRNNEAFF
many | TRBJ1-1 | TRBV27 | CASSLAGAGTEAFF
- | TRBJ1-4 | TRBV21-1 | CASRAYHEKLFF
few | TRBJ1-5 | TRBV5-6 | CASSRSNQPQHF
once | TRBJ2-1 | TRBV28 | CASSIMGQSYNEQFF
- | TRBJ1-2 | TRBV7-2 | CASSSNTAGTGGGYTF
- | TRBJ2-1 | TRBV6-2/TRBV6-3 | CASSFTPAGGVEQFF
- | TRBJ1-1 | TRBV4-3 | CASSQDQWDITEAFF
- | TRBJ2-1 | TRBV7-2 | CASSPKYGTEGYNEQFF
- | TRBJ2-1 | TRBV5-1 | CASADRGLLDEQFF
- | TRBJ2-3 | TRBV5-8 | CASSLYRVSRDTQYF
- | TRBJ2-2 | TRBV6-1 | CASSEVAYTGELFF
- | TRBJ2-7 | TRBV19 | CASSMVQGSSEQYF
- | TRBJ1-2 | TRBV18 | CASSQGYGYTF
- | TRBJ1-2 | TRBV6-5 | CASRRDRGGNYGYTF
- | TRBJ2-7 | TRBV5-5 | CASSHRWGSGLTNYEQYF
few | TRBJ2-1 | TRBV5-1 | CASSSYRLAGGKNEQFF
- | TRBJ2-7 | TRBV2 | CASSTSQAYEQYF
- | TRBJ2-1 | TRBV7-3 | CASSLGWGPNEQFF
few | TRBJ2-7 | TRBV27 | CASSFRGSREQYF
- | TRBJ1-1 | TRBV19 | CASSISGVEAFF
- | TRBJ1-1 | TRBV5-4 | CASSLARRNTEAFF
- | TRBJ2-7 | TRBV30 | CASAGTGTYEQYF
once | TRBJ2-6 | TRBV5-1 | CASSLGSSSGANVLTF
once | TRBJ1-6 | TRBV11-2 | CASSLGRGRNSPLHF
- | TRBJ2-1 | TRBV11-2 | CASSLTSGPLISYNEQFF
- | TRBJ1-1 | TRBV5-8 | CASSSGQMNTEAFF
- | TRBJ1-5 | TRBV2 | CASSDTGVPRQPQHF
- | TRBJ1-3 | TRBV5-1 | CASSSTLRGRRNTIYF
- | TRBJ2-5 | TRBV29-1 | CSVSDLRGETQYF
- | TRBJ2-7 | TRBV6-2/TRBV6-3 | CATSKDRVVIEQYF
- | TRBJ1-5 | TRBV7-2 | CASSSGQGSNQPQHF
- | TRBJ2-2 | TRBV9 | CASSRQAPGELFF
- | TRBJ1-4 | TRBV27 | CASRNRNPNEKLFF
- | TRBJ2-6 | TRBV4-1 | CASSQHAGSPGANVLTF
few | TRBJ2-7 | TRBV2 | CASRKGVSGLAGGPYEQYF
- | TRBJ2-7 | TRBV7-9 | CASIGTSGPPWDYEQYF
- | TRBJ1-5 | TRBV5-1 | CASRWGDNQPQHF
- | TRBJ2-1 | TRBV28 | CASRPTGQLNEQFF
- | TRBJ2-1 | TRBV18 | CASSLLPGQADNEQFF